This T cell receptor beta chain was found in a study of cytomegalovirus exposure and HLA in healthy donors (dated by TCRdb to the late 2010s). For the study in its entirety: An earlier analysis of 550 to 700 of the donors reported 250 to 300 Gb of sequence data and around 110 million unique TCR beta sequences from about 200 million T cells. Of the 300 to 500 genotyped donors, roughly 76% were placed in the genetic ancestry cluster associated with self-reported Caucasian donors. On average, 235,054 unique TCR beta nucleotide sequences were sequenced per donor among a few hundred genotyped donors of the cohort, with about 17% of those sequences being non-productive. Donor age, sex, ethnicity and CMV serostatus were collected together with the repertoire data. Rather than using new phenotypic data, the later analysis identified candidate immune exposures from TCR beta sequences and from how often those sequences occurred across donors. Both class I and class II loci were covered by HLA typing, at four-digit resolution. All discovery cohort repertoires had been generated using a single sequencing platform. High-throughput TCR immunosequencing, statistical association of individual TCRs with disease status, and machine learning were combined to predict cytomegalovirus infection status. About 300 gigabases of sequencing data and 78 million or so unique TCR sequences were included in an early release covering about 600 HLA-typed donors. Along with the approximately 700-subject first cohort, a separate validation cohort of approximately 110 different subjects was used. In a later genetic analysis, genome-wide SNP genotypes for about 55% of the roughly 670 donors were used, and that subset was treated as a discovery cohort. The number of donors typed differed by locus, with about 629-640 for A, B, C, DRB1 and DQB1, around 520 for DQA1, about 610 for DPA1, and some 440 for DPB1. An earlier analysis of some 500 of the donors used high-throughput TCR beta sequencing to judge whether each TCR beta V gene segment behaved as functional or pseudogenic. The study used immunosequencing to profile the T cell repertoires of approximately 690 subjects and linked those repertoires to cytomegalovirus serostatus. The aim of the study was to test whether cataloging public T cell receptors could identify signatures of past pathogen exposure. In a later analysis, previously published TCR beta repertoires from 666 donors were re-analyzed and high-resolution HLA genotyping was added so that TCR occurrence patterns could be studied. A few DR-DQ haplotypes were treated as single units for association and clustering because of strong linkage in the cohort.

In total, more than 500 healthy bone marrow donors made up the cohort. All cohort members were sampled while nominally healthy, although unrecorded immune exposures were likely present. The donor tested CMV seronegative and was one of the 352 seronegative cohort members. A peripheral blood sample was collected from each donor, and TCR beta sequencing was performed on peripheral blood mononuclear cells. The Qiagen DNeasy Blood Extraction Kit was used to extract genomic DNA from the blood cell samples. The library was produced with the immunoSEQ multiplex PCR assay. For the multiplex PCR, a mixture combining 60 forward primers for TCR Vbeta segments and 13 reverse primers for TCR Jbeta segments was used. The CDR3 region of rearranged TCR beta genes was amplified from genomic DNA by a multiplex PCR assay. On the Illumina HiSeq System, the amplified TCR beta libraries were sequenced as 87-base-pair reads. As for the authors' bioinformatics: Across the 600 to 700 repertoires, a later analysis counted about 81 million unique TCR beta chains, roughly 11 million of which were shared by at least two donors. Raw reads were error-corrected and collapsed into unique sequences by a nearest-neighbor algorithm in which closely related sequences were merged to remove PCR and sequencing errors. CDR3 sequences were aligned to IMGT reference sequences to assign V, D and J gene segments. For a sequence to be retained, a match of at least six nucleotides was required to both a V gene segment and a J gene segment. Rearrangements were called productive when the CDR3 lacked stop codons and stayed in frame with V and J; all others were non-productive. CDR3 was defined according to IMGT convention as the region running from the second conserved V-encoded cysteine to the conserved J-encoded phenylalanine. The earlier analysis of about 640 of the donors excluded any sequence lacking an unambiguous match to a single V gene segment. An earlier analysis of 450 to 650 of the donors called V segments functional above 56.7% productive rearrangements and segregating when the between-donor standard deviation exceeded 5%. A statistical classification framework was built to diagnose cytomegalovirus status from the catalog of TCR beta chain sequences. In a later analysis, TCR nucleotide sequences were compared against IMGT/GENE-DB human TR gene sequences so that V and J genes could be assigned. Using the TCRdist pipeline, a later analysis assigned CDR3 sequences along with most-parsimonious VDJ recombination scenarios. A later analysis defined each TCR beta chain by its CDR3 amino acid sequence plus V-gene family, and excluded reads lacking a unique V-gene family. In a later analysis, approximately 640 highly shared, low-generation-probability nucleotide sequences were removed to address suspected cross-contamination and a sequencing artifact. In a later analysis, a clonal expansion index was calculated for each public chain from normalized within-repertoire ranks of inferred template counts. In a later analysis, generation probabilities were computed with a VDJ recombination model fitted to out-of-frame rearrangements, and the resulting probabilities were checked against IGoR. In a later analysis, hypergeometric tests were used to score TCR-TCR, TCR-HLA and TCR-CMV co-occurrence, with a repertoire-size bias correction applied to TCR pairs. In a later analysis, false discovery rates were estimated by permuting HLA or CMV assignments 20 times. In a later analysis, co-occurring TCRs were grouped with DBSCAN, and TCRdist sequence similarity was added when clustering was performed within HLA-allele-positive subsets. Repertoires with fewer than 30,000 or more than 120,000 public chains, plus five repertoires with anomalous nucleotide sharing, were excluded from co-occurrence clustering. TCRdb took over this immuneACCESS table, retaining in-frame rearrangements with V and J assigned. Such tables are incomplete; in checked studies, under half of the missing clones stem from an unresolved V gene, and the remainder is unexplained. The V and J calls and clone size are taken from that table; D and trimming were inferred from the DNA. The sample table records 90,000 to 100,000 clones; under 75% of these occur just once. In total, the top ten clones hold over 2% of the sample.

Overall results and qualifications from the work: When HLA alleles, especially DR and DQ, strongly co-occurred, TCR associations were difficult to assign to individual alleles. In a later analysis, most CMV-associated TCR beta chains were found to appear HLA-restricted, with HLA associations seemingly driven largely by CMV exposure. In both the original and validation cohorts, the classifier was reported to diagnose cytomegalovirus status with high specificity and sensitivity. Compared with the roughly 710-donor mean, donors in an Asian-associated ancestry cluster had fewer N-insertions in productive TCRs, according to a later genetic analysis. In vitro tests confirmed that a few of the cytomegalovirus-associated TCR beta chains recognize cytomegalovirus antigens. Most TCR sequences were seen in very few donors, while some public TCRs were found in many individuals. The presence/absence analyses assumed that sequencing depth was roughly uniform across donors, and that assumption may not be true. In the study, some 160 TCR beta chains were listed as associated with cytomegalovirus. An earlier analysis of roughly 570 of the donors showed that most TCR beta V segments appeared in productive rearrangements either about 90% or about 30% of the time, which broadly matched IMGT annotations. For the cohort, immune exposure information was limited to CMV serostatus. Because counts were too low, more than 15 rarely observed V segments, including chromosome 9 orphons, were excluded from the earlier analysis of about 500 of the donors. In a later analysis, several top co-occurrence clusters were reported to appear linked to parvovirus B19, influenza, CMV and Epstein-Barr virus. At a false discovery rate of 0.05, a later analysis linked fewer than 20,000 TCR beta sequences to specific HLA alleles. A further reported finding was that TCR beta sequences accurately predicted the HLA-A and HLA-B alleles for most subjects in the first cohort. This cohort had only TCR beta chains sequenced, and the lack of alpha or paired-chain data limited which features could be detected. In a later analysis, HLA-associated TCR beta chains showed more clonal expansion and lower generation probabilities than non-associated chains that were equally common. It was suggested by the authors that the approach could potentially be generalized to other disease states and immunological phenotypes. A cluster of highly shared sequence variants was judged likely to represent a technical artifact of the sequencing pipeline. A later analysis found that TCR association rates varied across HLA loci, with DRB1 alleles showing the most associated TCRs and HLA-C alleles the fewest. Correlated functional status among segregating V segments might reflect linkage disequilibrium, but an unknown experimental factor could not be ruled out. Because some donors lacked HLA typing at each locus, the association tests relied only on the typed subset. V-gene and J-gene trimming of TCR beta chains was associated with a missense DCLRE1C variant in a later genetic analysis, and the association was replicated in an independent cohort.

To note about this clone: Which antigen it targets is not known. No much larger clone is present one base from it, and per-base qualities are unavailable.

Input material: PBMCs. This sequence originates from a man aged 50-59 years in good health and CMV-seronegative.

This receptor carries the CDR3 CASSKVRGKETQYF. The DNA is as follows: TGTGCCAGCAGCAAAGTACGAGGGAAAGAGACCCAGTACTTC. Recombination linked TRBV21-1 to TRBJ2-5; TRBD2, the D gene given by the table, was not confirmed from the DNA. TRBV21-1 is deemed a pseudogene. The CDR3, cysteine through phenylalanine, is 14 amino acids long. The CDR3 DNA has 42 bases and is translated from base 1.